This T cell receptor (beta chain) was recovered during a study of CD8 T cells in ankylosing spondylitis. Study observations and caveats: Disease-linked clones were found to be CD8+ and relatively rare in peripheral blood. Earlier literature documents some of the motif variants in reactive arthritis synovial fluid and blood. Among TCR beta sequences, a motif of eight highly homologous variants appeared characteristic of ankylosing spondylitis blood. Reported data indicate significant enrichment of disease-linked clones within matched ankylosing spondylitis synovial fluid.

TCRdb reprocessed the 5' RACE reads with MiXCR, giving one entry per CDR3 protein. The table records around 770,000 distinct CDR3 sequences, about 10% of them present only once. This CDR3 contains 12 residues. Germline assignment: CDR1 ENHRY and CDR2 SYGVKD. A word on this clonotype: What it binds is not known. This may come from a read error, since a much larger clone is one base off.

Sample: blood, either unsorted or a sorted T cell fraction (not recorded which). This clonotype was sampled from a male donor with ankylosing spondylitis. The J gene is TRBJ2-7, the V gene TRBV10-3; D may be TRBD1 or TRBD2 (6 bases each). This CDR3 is CAIRGTSYDQYF. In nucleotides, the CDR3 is TGTGCCATCCGCGGGACATCCTACGATCAGTACTTC.